This record covers a single T cell receptor (beta chain). Its antigen is still unknown. TCRdb reprocessed the 5' RACE reads with MiXCR, giving one entry per CDR3 protein. The table records about 150,000 distinct CDR3 sequences, about 23% of them present only once. The data were taken from a study of T-cell memory formation after mild COVID-19. Findings of the study overall: Cross-reactive memory apparently joined, as some responding clones appeared in pre-infection memory.

J was trimmed by 5 bases and V by 3 bases; bases with no gene match: 0. CDR3 size: 12 residues. From germline, CDR1 is SGDLS and CDR2 YYNGEE. The chain links TRBV9 to TRBJ2-5; TRBD2 aligns across 8 bases. The source of this sequence is an adult woman who had mild COVID-19 (a few samples of this study predate the infection). Cell type and time point are not known. Sequenced sample: PBMCs or a T cell subset sorted from them (not recorded which). CDR3 amino acids: CASSGTSETQYF. The CDR3 DNA reads as TGTGCCAGCAGCGGGACTAGCGAGACCCAGTACTTC.